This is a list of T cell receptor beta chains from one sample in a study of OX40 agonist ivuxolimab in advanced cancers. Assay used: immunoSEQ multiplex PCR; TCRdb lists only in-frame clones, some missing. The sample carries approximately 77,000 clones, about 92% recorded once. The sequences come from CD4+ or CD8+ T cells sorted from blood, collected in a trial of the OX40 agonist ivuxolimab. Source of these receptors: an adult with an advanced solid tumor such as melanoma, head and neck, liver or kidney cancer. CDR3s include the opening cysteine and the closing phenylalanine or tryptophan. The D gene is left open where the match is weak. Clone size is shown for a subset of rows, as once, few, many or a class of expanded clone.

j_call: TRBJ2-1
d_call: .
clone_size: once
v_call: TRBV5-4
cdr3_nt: TGTGCCAGCAGCTCTGGCAGTTCCAACTCCTACAATGAGCAGTTCTTC
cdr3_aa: CASSSGSSNSYNEQFF

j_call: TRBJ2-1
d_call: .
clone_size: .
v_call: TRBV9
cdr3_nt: TGTGCCAGCAGCGTAGTCCCTTTGGGAGGCCCATACAATGAGCAGTTCTTC
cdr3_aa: CASSVVPLGGPYNEQFF

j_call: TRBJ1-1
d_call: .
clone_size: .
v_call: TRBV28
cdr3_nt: TGTGCCAGCAGCCCCCCGGTGGATACTGAAGCTTTCTTT
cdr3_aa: CASSPPVDTEAFF

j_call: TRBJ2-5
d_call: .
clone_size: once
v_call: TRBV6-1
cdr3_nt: TGTGCCAGCAGTGAAAGGAGGGCCGGTGGGACCCAGTACTTC
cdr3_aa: CASSERRAGGTQYF

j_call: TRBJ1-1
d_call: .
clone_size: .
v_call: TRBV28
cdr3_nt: TGTGCCAGCAGTCTGACAGGACCCGAGGGAGCTTTCTTT
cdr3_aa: CASSLTGPEGAFF

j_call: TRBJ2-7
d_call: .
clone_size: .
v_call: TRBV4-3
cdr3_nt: TGCGCCAGCAGTTGGGTCGGGAGCAACGAGCAGTACTTC
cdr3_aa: CASSWVGSNEQYF

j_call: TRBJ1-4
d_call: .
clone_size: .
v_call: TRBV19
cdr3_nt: TGTGCCAGTAGTAACCTTCAGGGAAATGAAAAACTGTTTTTT
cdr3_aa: CASSNLQGNEKLFF

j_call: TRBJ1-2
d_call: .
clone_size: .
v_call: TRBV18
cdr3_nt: TGTGCCAGCTCACCACCGCCGAGCGGAGGGAGTGGATATGGCTACACCTTC
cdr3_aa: CASSPPPSGGSGYGYTF

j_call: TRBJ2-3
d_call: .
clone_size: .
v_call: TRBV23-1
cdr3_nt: TGCGCCAGTTGTCGTGGCCATCCCCTGGGAACAGATACGCAGTATTTT
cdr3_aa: CASCRGHPLGTDTQYF

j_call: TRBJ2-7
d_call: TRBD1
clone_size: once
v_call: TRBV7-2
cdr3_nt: TGTGCCAGCAGCCTAGACAGGGGGCGGTACGAGCAGTACTTC
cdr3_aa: CASSLDRGRYEQYF

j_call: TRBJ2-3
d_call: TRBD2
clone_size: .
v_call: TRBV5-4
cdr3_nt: TGTGCCAGCAGCTTGGTGGGACTAGCGGGAGTCACAGATACGCAGTATTTT
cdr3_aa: CASSLVGLAGVTDTQYF

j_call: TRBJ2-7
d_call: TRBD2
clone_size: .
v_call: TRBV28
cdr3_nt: TGTGCCAGCAGTTTTTCTAGCGGGAGGGGCGAGCAGTACTTC
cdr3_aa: CASSFSSGRGEQYF

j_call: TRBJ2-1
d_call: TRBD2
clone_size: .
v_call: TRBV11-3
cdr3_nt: TGTGCCAGCAGCTCTCCGGGGCGGGGGGTCAGTGAGCAGTTCTTC
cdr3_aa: CASSSPGRGVSEQFF

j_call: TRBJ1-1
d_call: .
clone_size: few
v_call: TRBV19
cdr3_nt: TGTGCCAGTAGTACGACACGGAACACTGAAGCTTTCTTT
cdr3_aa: CASSTTRNTEAFF

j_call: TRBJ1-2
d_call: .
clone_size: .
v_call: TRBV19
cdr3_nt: TGTGCCAGTAGTCCCGTTGGGTATGGCTACACCTTC
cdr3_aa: CASSPVGYGYTF

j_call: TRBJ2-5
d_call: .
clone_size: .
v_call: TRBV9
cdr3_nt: TGTGCCAGCAGCGTAGAGAGGTCAGAGACCCAGTACTTC
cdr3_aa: CASSVERSETQYF

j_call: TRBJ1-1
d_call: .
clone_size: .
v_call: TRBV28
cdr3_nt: TGTGCCAGCAGAGCCGGGAACTTGAACACTGAAGCTTTCTTT
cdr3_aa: CASRAGNLNTEAFF

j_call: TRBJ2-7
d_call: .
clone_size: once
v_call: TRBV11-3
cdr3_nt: TGTGCCAGCAGCTTAGATCCTCAGCAGACCTACGAGCAGTACTTC
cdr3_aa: CASSLDPQQTYEQYF

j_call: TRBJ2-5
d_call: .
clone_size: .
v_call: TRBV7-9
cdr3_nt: TGTGCCAGCAGCCCCGGCTACTGGGCCCAAGAGACCCAGTACTTC
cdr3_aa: CASSPGYWAQETQYF

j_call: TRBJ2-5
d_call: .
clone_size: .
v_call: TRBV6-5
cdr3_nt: TGTGCCAGCAGTTACGCCCGGGACACCTTCCAAGAGACCCAGTACTTC
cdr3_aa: CASSYARDTFQETQYF

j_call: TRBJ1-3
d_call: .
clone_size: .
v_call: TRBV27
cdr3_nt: TGTGCCAGCCTACTCTCTGGAAACACCATATATTTT
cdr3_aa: CASLLSGNTIYF

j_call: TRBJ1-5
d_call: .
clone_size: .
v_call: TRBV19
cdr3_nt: TGTGCCAGTAGTATTGGATATCGGGGGATTCAGCCCCAGCATTTT
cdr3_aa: CASSIGYRGIQPQHF

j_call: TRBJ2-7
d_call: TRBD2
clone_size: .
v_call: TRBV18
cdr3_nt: TGTGCCAGCTCACCACCCTTGGCGGGAGGTCCGATCTCCTACGAGCAGTACTTC
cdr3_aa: CASSPPLAGGPISYEQYF

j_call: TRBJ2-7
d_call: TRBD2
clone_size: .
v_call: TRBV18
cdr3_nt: TGTGCCAGCTCACCAGGGGCTAGCGGGAGCAACGAGCAGTACTTC
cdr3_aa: CASSPGASGSNEQYF

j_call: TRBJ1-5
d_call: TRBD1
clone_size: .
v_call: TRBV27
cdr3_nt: TGTGCCAGCAGTCCCGGGACAGGGGGGCCCATGAGCAATCAGCCCCAGCATTTT
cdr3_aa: CASSPGTGGPMSNQPQHF

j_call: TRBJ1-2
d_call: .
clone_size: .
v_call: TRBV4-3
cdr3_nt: TGCGCCAGCAGCCAAGGACGGGTCGGGTACACCTTC
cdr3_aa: CASSQGRVGYTF

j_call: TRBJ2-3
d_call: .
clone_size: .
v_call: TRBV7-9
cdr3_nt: TGTGCCAGCAGCTTAGAAGGCTTGCAGTATTTT
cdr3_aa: CASSLEGLQYF

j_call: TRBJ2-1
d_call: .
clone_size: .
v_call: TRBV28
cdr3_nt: TGTGCCAGCAGTGAGCCTAGGGGCAATGAGCAGTTCTTC
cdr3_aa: CASSEPRGNEQFF

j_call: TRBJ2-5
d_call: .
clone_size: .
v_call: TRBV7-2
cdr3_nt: TGTGCCAGCAAGAGGGCGGCGAGCGAGACCCAGTACTTC
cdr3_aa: CASKRAASETQYF

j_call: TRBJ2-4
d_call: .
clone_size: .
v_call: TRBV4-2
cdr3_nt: TGTGCCAGCAGCCAAGATCACGGCCGAGCGAGCAAAAACATTCAGTACTTC
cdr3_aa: CASSQDHGRASKNIQYF

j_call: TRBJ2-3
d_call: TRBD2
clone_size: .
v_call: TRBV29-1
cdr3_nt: TGCAGCGTTGATGGGACTAGCGGGTACACAGATACGCAGTATTTT
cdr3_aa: CSVDGTSGYTDTQYF

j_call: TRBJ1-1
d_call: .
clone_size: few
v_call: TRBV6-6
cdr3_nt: TGTGCCAGCAGTTACGGCCCGGGGAGCTTGAACACTGAAGCTTTCTTT
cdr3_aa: CASSYGPGSLNTEAFF

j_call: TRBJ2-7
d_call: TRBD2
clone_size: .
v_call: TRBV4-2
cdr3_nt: TGTGCCAGCAGCCAAGCCAGCGGGACGACCTACGAGCAGTACTTC
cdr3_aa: CASSQASGTTYEQYF

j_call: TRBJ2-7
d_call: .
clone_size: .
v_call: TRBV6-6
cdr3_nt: TGTGCCAGCAGAAGGGACACTGCGTCCTACGAGCAGTACTTC
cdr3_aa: CASRRDTASYEQYF

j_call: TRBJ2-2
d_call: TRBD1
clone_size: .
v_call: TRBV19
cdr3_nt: TGTGCCAGTAGTCCCCCCCGGACAGGGGGACCCGGGGAGCTGTTTTTT
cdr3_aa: CASSPPRTGGPGELFF

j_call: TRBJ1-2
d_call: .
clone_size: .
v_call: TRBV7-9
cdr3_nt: TGTGCCAGCAGCTTAGCACAGGGCAATGGCTACACCTTC
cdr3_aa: CASSLAQGNGYTF

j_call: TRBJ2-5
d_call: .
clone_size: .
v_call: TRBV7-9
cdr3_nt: TGTGCCAGCAGCTTAGGTCGAGGGGTTTGGGGAGAGACCCAGTACTTC
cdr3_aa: CASSLGRGVWGETQYF

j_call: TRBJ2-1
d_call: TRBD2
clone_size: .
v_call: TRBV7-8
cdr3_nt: TGTGCCAGCAGATTAGCGGGAGGCACCTACAATGAGCAGTTCTTC
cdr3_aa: CASRLAGGTYNEQFF

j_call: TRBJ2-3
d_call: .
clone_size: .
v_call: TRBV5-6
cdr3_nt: TGTGCCAGCAGCCCGGACGGACCAATTGTAGATACGCAGTATTTT
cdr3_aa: CASSPDGPIVDTQYF

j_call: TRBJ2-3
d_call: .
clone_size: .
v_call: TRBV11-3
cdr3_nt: TGTGCCAGCCAAGGGTACGCCCGAGGCTCAGATACGCAGTATTTT
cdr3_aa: CASQGYARGSDTQYF

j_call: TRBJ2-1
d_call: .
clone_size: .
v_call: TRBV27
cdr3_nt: TGTGCCAGCAGAACTACCGGGTCCCCCATCGGGAATGAGCAGTTCTTC
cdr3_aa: CASRTTGSPIGNEQFF

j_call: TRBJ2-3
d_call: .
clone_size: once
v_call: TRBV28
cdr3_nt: TGTGCCAGCAGTCCAAACACCTGGGTTCTGTCCACAGATACGCAGTATTTT
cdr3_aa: CASSPNTWVLSTDTQYF

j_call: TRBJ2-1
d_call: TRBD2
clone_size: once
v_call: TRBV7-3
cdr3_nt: TGTGCCAGCAGCCCCCGGGGCGGGAGCTACAATGAGCAGTTCTTC
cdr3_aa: CASSPRGGSYNEQFF

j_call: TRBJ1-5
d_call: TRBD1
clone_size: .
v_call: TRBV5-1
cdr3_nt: TGCGCCAGCAGCCCAGAGACAGGGCCTTATAGCAATCAGCCCCAGCATTTT
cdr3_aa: CASSPETGPYSNQPQHF

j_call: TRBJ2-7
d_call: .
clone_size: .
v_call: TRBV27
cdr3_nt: TGTGCCAGCAGTTCCGGAGGACGGACCCAAACCTACGAGCAGTACTTC
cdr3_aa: CASSSGGRTQTYEQYF

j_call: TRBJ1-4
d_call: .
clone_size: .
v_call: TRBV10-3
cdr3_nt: TGTGCCACCTTGGTACAGTCCGCAACTAATGAAAAACTGTTTTTT
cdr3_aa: CATLVQSATNEKLFF

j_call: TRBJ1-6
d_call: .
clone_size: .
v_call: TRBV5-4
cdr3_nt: TGTGCCAGCAGCACGCAACACAATTCACCCCTCCACTTT
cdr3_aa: CASSTQHNSPLHF

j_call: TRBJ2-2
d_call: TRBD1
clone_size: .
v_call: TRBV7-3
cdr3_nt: TGTGCCAGCAGCTTAATTTGGGACAGGGGGCCCGGGGAGCTGTTTTTT
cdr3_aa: CASSLIWDRGPGELFF

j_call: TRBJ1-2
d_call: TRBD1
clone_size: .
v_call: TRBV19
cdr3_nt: TGTGCCAGTAGTCCACAGGGGGCGGGCGGCTACACCTTC
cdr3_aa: CASSPQGAGGYTF

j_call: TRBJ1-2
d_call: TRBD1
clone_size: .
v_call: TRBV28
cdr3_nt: TGTGCCAGCAGTCCAATTCGTCTCGCTGGGACAGGGGGTAACTATGGCTACACCTTC
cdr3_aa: CASSPIRLAGTGGNYGYTF

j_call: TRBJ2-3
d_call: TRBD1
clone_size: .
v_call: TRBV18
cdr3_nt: TGTGCCAGCTCACCATTAACAGGGGGCTTCGCAGATACGCAGTATTTT
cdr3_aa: CASSPLTGGFADTQYF

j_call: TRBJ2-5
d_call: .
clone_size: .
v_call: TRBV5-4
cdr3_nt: TGTGCCAGCAGAAGGGAGTGGGAGACCCAGTACTTC
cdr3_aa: CASRREWETQYF

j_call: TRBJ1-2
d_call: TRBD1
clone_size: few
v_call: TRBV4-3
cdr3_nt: TGCGCCAGCAGCCGATCCGGGGCAGGGGGCAATGGCTACACCTTC
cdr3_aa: CASSRSGAGGNGYTF